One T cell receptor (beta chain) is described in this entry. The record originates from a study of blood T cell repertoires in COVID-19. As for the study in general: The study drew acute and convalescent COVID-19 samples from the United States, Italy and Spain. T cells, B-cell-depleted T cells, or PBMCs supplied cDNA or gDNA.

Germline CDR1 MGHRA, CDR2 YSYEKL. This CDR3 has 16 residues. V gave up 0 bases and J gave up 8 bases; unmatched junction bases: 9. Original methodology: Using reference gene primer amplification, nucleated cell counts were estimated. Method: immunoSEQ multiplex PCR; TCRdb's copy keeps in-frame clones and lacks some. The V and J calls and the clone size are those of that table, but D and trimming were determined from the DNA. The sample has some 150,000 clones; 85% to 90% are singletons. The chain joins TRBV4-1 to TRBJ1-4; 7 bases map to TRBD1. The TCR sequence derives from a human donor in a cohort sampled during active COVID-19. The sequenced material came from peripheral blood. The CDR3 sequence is CASSQEKGGAEEKLFF. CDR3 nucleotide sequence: TGCGCCAGCAGCCAAGAAAAAGGGGGCGCGGAAGAAAAACTGTTTTTT.